This T cell receptor beta chain was recorded in a study of identical twins. Per the germline V gene, CDR1 is LNHNV and CDR2 is YYDKDF (reference sequence). V was shortened by 0 bases and J by 4 bases, with 9 bases between the two germline ends. CDR3 length: 14 amino acids. This clonotype was counted a few times. One entry per CDR3 protein, called by TCRdb with MiXCR from the 5' RACE reads. Here the sample spans some 500,000 distinct CDR3 sequences, 9.6% being singletons. These same data were also listed under a study on yellow fever vaccine responses in identical twins.

The source is a woman younger than 30 in good health. The chain combines TRBV15 with TRBJ1-2; tentative D call: TRBD1 (5 bases). The sequencing input was PBMCs. The CDR3 sequence: CATSRDLGGYGYTF. Written as DNA, the CDR3 is TGTGCCACCAGCAGAGATCTCGGGGGCTATGGCTACACCTTC.